The 21 T cell receptor beta chains reported below all come from one sample, sequenced in a study of cytomegalovirus exposure and HLA in healthy donors (dated by TCRdb to between 2016 and 2019). Libraries were prepared through the immunoSEQ multiplex PCR assay. For the multiplex PCR, a mixture combining 60 forward primers for TCR Vbeta segments and 13 reverse primers for TCR Jbeta segments was used. Not all clones reach the TCRdb copy of this immuneACCESS table, which keeps in-frame sequences only. Checked studies attribute under half of the gap to unresolved V genes and leave the rest unexplained. A total of roughly 140,000 clones appear in this sample, approximately 81% of them only once. Jointly, the top ten make up about 1.3% of the sample. Input material: PBMCs. The source of these receptors is a man younger than 35 in good health and CMV-seronegative.

Only a few counts were recorded for this clone. The genes are TRBV5-1 and TRBJ2-1; 8 bases agree with TRBD2. V gave up 4 bases and J gave up 8 bases; unmatched junction bases: 14. The CDR3 is 16 amino acids. CDR1 SGHRS and CDR2 YFSETQ come from the germline V gene. DNA for the CDR3: TGCGCCAGCAGCGTTGCCACTTATTCGGGGGGGGATGAGCAGTTCTTC. It specifies CASSVATYSGGDEQFF. The whole variable domain, filled in from reference TRBV5-1 and TRBJ2-1, reads KAGVTQTPRYLIKTRGQQVTLSCSPISGHRSVSWYQQTPGQGLQFLFEYFSETQRNKGNFPGRFSGRQFSNSRSEMNVSTLELGDSALYLCASSVATYSGGDEQFFGPGTRLTVL.

The V and J genes are TRBV7-2 and TRBJ1-2; no reliable D call. CDR3 length: 16 residues. Trimming removed 0 bases at V and 5 bases at J, with 16 bases between. Germline-derived CDR1 and CDR2 are SGHTA and FQGNSA. DNA of the CDR3: TGTGCCAGCAGCTTAGCGGGAGGCGGCCATCGATATGGCTACACCTTC. Translation gives CASSLAGGGHRYGYTF.

The CDR3 coding sequence is TGCGCCAGCAGCCAAGTGGGACTAGCGGGAACCAATGAGCAGTTCTTC. It codes for CASSQVGLAGTNEQFF. This chain uses TRBV4-1 with TRBJ2-1; 13 positions match TRBD2. Germline values: CDR1 MGHRA, CDR2 YSYEKL. The CDR3 is 16 residues long. J lost 6 bases, V lost 1 base, and 3 bases had no gene match.

The gene calls are TRBV30 and TRBJ2-1; possibly TRBD1 for D (5 bases). CDR1 and CDR2 (germline): GTSNPN, SVGIG (reference sequence). The V end was cut by 2 bases, the J end by 4 bases, with 12 bases between. CDR3 length equals 14 residues. The DNA for the CDR3 is TGTGCCTGGAGTAGAAAAGGGGCTTACAATGAGCAGTTCTTC. Translation gives CAWSRKGAYNEQFF.

This clone was seen once. This chain uses TRBV29-1 with TRBJ2-7, with 7 bases identical to TRBD1. V shed 5 bases and J 3 bases; nucleotides not matched to a gene: 4. This CDR3 contains 12 residues. Germline V gene sequence: CDR1 SQVTM, CDR2 ANQGSEA. CDR3 sequence: CSVTGTDYEQYF. The CDR3, as DNA: TGCAGCGTTACCGGGACAGACTACGAGCAGTACTTC.

The chain recombines TRBV18 with TRBJ2-5; 12 bases are shared with TRBD2. The germline V gene encodes CDR1 KGHSH and CDR2 LQKENI. The CDR3 covers 15 residues. The V gene end was trimmed by 6 bases and the J gene end by 5 bases; junction bases not matched to a gene: 7. The CDR3 protein is CASSLTSGSRETQYF. In DNA, the CDR3 is TGTGCCAGCTCCTTGACTAGCGGGAGTCGGGAGACCCAGTACTTC.

The chain links TRBV7-8 to TRBJ2-1, with 9 bases aligning to TRBD2. There are 18 residues in the CDR3. Germline V CDR1 and CDR2: SGHVS, FQNEAQ. J gave up 0 bases and V 3 bases, and 9 bases lay outside the gene matches. CDR3 region: CASSFLAGLLSSYNEQFF. The CDR3 bases are TGTGCCAGCAGCTTCCTAGCGGGGCTACTGAGCTCCTACAATGAGCAGTTCTTC.

V and J are TRBV2 and TRBJ2-7, with TRBD2 matching over 12 bases. This CDR3 spans 17 amino acids. The V gene end was trimmed by 3 bases and the J gene end by 6 bases; junction bases not matched to a gene: 12. Germline lookup yields CDR1 SNHLY and CDR2 FYNNEI. In nucleotides, the CDR3 is TGTGCCAGCAGTGATAGACTAGCGGGAGTGGTATCTGCCGAGCAGTACTTC. This codes for CASSDRLAGVVSAEQYF.

This clone was detected only a few times. This chain uses TRBV10-1 with TRBJ1-5; no clear D gene. Germline CDR1 and CDR2: WNHNN and SYGVQD (reference sequence). The CDR3 contains 15 residues. Trimming cost V 6 bases and J 5 bases, with 17 bases left between them. The CDR3 spells CASRVRGREDQPQHF. The DNA of the CDR3 is TGCGCCAGCAGAGTCCGGGGAAGGGAGGATCAGCCCCAGCATTTT.

This chain joins TRBV27 and TRBJ2-1, with 12 bases lining up with TRBD2. CDR1 is MNHEY and CDR2 is SMNVEV in the germline V gene (reference sequence). Trimming removed 5 bases from V and 5 bases from J; junction bases left unmatched: 4. The CDR3 has 15 residues. CDR3 sequence (DNA): TGTGCCAGCAGTCTAAGACTAGCGGGAGACAATGAGCAGTTCTTC. Residues: CASSLRLAGDNEQFF.

The chain joins TRBV5-4 to TRBJ2-7; D is unresolved. Germline values: CDR1 SGHNT, CDR2 YYREEE (reference sequence). This CDR3 is built from 16 residues. V shed 0 bases and J shed 0 bases, with 13 bases lying between them. The CDR3 protein is CASSLGAQSSSYEQYF. The CDR3 region has the DNA TGTGCCAGCAGCTTGGGGGCCCAATCCTCCTCCTACGAGCAGTACTTC.

V and J are TRBV5-6 and TRBJ2-5, with TRBD1 as a possible D gene (6 bases). The DNA end lines up better with TRBJ2-7; the J call may be wrong. CDR1 is SGHDT and CDR2 is YYEEEE in the germline V gene. The CDR3 loop spans 15 amino acids. The CDR3 sequence: CASSLNRASSYEQYF. The CDR3 region has the DNA TGTGCCAGCAGCTTAAACAGGGCCAGCTCCTACGAGCAGTACTTC.

This rearrangement joins TRBV5-4 to TRBJ2-5; 9 positions agree with TRBD2. The CDR3 contains 15 residues. The junction had 9 bases not matched to a gene; V was cut back by 4 bases and J by 5 bases. Germline CDR1 SGHNT, CDR2 YYREEE (reference sequence). In DNA form, the CDR3 reads TGTGCCAGCAGCCGACGAGCGGGGGGCCAGGAGACCCAGTACTTC. Protein product: CASSRRAGGQETQYF.

The rearrangement links TRBV27 to TRBJ2-1; 7 bases match TRBD1. The CDR3 length is 16 residues. Germline V gene sequence: CDR1 MNHEY, CDR2 SMNVEV (reference sequence). V was pared by 4 bases and J by 10 bases, with 16 bases of the junction left unmatched. For the CDR3, the DNA is TGTGCCAGCAGTTCCCCCCTGAGGGGGCAATGGGAGGAGCAGTTCTTC. Amino acids: CASSSPLRGQWEEQFF.

The CDR3 region is CGGAGGYTF. The CDR3 bases are TGCGGCGGCGCTGGAGGCTACACCTTC. The chain joins TRBV20-1 to TRBJ1-2; D ambiguous. The CDR3 is made up of 9 amino acids. Germline V CDR1 and CDR2: DFQATT, SNEGSKA (reference sequence).

This clone was counted between two and nine times. The CDR3 protein is CASSGGDEGSNGAFF. CDR3 sequence (DNA): TGTGCCAGCAGTGGAGGGGACGAGGGGTCAAATGGGGCTTTCTTT. The rearrangement joins TRBV9 to TRBJ1-1; D might be TRBD1 (5 bases). Trimming took off 5 bases at V and 11 bases at J, with 25 bases between the two ends. Germline V lookup: CDR1 SGDLS, CDR2 YYNGEE. The CDR3 is 15 amino acids.

A few counts support this clone. This sequence joins TRBV28 and TRBJ1-5; 9 positions match TRBD1. CDR1 MDHEN and CDR2 SYDVKM come from the germline V gene. CDR3 length: 14 amino acids. V shed 8 bases and J 4 bases; nucleotides not matched to a gene: 6. In DNA, the CDR3 is TGTGCCAGCTATACAGGGGGCAATAATCAGCCCCAGCATTTT. Amino acids: CASYTGGNNQPQHF.

The rearrangement links TRBV5-6 to TRBJ2-1, with TRBD1 matching over 10 bases. The V gene's germline CDR1 is SGHDT and CDR2 YYEEEE. V trimming: 5 bases; J trimming: 1 base; junction bases outside the gene matches: 6. The CDR3 extends over 16 amino acids. DNA for the CDR3: TGTGCCAGCAGTTATGACAGGGGGCTATCCTACAATGAGCAGTTCTTC. The encoded protein is CASSYDRGLSYNEQFF.

The chain couples TRBV5-6 to TRBJ1-2; D not resolved. CDR1 and CDR2 from the germline V gene are SGHDT and YYEEEE. The CDR3 is 14 amino acids. V dropped 0 bases and J dropped 6 bases, with 12 bases sitting between them. The DNA of the CDR3 is TGTGCCAGCAGCTTGGGAGCGGGCGATGATGGCTACACCTTC. It translates to CASSLGAGDDGYTF. Using reference TRBV5-6 and TRBJ1-2 for the parts outside the CDR3, the full variable domain is DAGVTQSPTHLIKTRGQQVTLRCSPKSGHDTVSWYQQALGQGPQFIFQYYEEEERQRGNFPDRFSGHQFPNYSSELNVNALLLGDSALYLCASSLGAGDDGYTFGSGTRLTVV.

This clone was recorded once. The chain recombines TRBV5-4 with TRBJ2-1, with D possibly matching TRBD2 (6 bases). The CDR3 spans 14 residues. Germline V CDR1 and CDR2: SGHNT, YYREEE (reference sequence). Trimming took off 6 bases at V and 6 bases at J, with 16 bases between the two ends. CDR3 in DNA: TGTGCCAGCAACCCGCGGGACCTCCTCAATGAGCAGTTCTTC. Translating it yields CASNPRDLLNEQFF. The full variable domain, in which reference TRBV5-4 and TRBJ2-1 provide the parts outside the CDR3, is ETGVTQSPTHLIKTRGQQVTLRCSSQSGHNTVSWYQQALGQGPQFIFQYYREEENGRGNFPPRFSGLQFPNYSSELNVNALELDDSALYLCASNPRDLLNEQFFGPGTRLTVL.

The chain combines TRBV6-1 with TRBJ1-1, with D perhaps matching TRBD1 (5 bases). The CDR3 spans 14 residues. Trimming took off 8 bases at V and 3 bases at J, with 16 bases between the two ends. From germline, CDR1 is MNHNS and CDR2 SASEGT. This CDR3 is CASGATAGDTEAFF. The DNA of the CDR3 is TGTGCCAGCGGTGCAACGGCGGGGGACACTGAAGCTTTCTTT.